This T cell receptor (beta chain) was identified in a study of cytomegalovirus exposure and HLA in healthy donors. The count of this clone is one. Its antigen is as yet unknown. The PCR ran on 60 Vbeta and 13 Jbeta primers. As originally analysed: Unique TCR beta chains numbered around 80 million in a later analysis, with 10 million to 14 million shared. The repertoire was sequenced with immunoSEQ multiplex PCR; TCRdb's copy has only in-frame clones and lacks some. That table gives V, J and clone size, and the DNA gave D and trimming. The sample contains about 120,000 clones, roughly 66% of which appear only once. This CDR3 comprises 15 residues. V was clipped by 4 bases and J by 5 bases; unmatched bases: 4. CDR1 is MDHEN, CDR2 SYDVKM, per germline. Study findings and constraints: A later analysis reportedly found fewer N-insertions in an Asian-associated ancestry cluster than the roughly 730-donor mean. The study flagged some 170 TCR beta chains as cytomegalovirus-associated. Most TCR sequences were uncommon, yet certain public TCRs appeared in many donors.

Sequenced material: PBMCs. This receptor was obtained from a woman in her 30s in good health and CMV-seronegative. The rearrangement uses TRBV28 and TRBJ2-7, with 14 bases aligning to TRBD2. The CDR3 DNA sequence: TGTGCCAGCAGTTCGCCGGGACTAGCGGGAGACGAGCAGTACTTC. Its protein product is CASSSPGLAGDEQYF.